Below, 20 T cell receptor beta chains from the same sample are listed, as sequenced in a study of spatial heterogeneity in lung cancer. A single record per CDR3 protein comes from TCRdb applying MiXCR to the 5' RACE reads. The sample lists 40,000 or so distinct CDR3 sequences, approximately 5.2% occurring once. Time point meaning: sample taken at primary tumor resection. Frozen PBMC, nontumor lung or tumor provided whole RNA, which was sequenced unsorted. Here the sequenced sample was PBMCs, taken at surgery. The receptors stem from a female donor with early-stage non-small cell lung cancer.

CDR3 in DNA: TGTGCCAGCAGCTTACAACAGGCCGATCACGAGCAGTACTTC. This gives the protein CASSLQQADHEQYF. The rearrangement links TRBV7-6 to TRBJ2-7; TRBD1 might be the D (5 bases). The CDR3 has 14 amino acids. V lost 2 bases to trimming and J lost 5 bases, with 13 bases between them. In germline, CDR1 is SGHVS, CDR2 FNYEAQ.

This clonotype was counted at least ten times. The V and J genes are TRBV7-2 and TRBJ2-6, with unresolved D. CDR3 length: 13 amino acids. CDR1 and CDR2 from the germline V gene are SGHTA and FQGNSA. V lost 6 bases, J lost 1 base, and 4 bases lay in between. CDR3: CASRQSGANVLTF. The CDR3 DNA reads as TGTGCCAGCAGACAATCTGGGGCCAACGTCCTGACTTTC.

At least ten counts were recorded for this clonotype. The DNA for the CDR3 is TGCAGCGTTTCGACAGCTGGAAACACCATATATTTT. It specifies CSVSTAGNTIYF. The J gene is TRBJ1-3, the V gene TRBV29-1, with D possibly being TRBD1 (5 bases). Trimming took off 5 bases at V and 2 bases at J, with 7 bases between the two ends. CDR3 size: 12 residues. Germline values: CDR1 SQVTM, CDR2 ANQGSEA.

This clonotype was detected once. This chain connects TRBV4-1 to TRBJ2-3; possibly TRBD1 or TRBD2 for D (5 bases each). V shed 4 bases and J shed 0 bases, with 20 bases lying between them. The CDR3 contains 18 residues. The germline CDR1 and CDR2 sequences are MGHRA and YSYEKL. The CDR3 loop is CASSRAGPGPGSTDTQYF. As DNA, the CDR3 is TGCGCCAGCAGCCGGGCCGGGCCGGGGCCGGGGAGCACAGATACGCAGTATTTT.

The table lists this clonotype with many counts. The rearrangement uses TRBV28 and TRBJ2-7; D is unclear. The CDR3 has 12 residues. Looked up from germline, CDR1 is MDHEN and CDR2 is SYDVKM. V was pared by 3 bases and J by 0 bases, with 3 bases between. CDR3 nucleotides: TGTGCCAGCAGTTTGGGCTCCTACGAGCAGTACTTC. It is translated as CASSLGSYEQYF.

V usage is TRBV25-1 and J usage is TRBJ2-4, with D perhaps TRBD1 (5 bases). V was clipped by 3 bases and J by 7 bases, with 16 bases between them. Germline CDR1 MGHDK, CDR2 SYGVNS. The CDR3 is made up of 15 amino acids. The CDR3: CASSDHRAGLNIQYF. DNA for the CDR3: TGTGCCAGCAGTGATCACCGCGCAGGGCTGAACATTCAGTACTTC.

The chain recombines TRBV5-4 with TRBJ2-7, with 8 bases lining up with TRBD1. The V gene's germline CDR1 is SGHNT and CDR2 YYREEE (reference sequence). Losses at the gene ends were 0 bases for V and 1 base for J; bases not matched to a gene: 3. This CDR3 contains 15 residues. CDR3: CASSLDRGSSYEQYF. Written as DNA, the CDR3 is TGTGCCAGCAGCTTGGACAGGGGGTCTTCCTACGAGCAGTACTTC.

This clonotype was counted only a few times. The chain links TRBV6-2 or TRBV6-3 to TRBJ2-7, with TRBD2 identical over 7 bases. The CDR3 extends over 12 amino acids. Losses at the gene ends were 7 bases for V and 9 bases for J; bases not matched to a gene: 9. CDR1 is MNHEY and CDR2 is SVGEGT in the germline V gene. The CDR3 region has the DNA TGTGCCAGCAAGACCCGAACGGGAGGGCAGTACTTC. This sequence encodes CASKTRTGGQYF.

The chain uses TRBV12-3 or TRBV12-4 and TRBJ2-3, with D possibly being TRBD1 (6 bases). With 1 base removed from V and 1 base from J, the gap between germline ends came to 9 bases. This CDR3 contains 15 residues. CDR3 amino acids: CASSLDRVGTDTQYF. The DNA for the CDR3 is TGTGCCAGCAGTTTAGACAGGGTGGGCACAGATACGCAGTATTTT.

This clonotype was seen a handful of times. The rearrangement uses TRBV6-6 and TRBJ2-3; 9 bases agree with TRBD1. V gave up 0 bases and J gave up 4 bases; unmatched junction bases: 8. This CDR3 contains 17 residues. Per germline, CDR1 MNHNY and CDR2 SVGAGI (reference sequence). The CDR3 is CASSYSRSGTGPDTQYF. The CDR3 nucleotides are TGTGCCAGCAGTTACTCGCGGTCCGGGACAGGGCCAGATACGCAGTATTTT.

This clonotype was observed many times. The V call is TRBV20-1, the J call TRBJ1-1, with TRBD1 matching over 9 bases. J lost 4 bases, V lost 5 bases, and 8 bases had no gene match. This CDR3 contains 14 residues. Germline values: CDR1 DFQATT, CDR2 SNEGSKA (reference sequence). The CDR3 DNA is TGCAGTGCTTCCGATGGGACAGGGTTCACTGAAGCTTTCTTT. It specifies CSASDGTGFTEAFF.

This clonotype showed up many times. The CDR3 coding sequence is TGTGCCAGCAGCTCCAGGGGGTATAATTCACCCCTCCACTTT. Translation gives CASSSRGYNSPLHF. This chain joins TRBV5-8 and TRBJ1-6, with 7 bases fitting TRBD1. From germline, CDR1 is SGHTS and CDR2 YDEGEE. The V and J ends lost 3 bases and 4 bases, in that order; junction bases with no gene match: 1. The CDR3 sequence is 14 residues long.

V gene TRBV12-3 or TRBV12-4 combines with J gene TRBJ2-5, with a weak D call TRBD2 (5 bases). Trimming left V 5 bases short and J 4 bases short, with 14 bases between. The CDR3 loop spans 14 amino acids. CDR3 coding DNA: TGTGCCAGCAGTCCCCAGGATGGAGGAGAGACCCAGTACTTC. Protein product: CASSPQDGGETQYF.

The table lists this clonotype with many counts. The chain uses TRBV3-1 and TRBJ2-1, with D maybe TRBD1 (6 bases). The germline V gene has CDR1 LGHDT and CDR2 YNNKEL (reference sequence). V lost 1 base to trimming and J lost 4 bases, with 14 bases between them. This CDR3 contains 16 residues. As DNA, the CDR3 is TGTGCCAGCAGCCAAGGGGGCAGGGGCTGGTACAATGAGCAGTTCTTC. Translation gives CASSQGGRGWYNEQFF.

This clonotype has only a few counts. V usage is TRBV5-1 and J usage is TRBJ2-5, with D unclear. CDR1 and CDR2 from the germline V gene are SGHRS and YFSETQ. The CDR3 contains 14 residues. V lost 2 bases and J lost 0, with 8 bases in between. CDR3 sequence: CASSFLPDQETQYF. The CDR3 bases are TGCGCCAGCAGCTTTCTCCCAGACCAAGAGACCCAGTACTTC.

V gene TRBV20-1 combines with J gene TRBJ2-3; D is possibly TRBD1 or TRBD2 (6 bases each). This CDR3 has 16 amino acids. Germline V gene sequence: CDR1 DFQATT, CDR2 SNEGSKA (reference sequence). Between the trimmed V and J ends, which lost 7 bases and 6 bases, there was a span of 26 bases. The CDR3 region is CSGVGPLGGVKDTQYF. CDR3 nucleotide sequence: TGCAGTGGTGTCGGCCCTCTCGGGGGCGTCAAGGATACGCAGTATTTT.

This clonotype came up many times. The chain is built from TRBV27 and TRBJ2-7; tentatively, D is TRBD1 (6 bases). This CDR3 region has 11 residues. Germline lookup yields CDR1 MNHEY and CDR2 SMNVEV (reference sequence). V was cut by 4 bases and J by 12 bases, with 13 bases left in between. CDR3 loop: CASSSTGFWYF. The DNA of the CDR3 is TGTGCCAGCAGTTCTACAGGGTTTTGGTACTTC.

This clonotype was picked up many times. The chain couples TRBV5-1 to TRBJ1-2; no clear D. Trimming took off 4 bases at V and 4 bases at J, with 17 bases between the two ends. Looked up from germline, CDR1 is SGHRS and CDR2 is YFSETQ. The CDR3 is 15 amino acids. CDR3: CASSPAREVVYGYTF. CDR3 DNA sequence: TGCGCCAGCAGCCCAGCGAGGGAAGTTGTCTATGGCTACACCTTC.

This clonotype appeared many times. This CDR3 is CASLPGRGQRFHNEKLFF. DNA of the CDR3: TGCGCCAGCCTCCCGGGCAGGGGGCAGAGGTTTCATAATGAAAAACTGTTTTTT. V and J are TRBV10-1 and TRBJ1-4; TRBD1 aligns across 8 bases. The V gene end was trimmed by 8 bases and the J gene end by 4 bases; junction bases not matched to a gene: 18. This CDR3 spans 18 amino acids. The germline gives CDR1 WNHNN, CDR2 SYGVQD (reference sequence).

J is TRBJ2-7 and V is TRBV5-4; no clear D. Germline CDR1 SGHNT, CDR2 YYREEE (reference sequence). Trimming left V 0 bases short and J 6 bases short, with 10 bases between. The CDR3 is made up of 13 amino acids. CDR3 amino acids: CASSLGLLREQYF. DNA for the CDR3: TGTGCCAGCAGCTTGGGCCTCCTACGCGAGCAGTACTTC.